The rows below give T cell receptor beta chains drawn from one sample of a study of T cells after yellow fever vaccination. In TCRdb, the 5' RACE reads were re-called with MiXCR into one record per CDR3 protein. The table has some 200,000 distinct CDR3 sequences, about 3% seen once. The input for sequencing was CD4+ T cells sorted from PBMCs, taken 10 days after the yellow fever booster vaccination. All receptors come from a man aged 18 to 29 who received the YFV17D yellow fever vaccine. Each CDR3 is given with its conserved first and last residue. The order of the fields is D gene, J gene, V gene, CDR3 protein. D genes are given only for firm matches.

>-|TRBJ2-3|TRBV5-6
CASSLRLMIGTDTQYF
>-|TRBJ2-2|TRBV12-3/TRBV12-4
CASSLASLPGELFF
>TRBD1|TRBJ2-3|TRBV7-2
CASRSQGLDTQYF
>TRBD2|TRBJ2-3|TRBV7-2
CASSLGSSGGGTQYF
>-|TRBJ1-6|TRBV9
CASSVAPGPTNSPLHF
>-|TRBJ2-5|TRBV12-3/TRBV12-4
CASSLALRDETQYF
>-|TRBJ2-6|TRBV5-1
CASSLDVAGSGANVLTF
>-|TRBJ2-2|TRBV7-9
CASSFPLIANTGELFF
>-|TRBJ1-6|TRBV16
CASSRGGSPLHF
>-|TRBJ2-1|TRBV18
CASSPSPTNDEQFF
>TRBD2|TRBJ2-4|TRBV5-1
CASSPPGGLQNIQYF
>-|TRBJ2-2|TRBV3-1
CASSLVVSTNTGELFF
>-|TRBJ2-3|TRBV7-2
CASSLVRAGDTQYF
>-|TRBJ1-2|TRBV9
CASSVSGDGNYGYTF
>-|TRBJ1-2|TRBV12-3/TRBV12-4
CASSLYGYTF
>-|TRBJ1-2|TRBV20-1
CSASTTANYGYTF
>-|TRBJ1-4|TRBV5-5
CASSLRGGVIDEKLFF
>TRBD2|TRBJ2-7|TRBV20-1
CSARLTSGGAEQYF
>TRBD1|TRBJ1-1|TRBV6-5
CASSSLRGRGSNTEAFF
>TRBD2|TRBJ2-3|TRBV7-3
CASGLAGGNTDTQYF
>-|TRBJ2-7|TRBV12-3/TRBV12-4
CASRPSGVYEQYF
>TRBD1|TRBJ1-2|TRBV12-3/TRBV12-4
CASSSRQGYYGYTF
>-|TRBJ2-7|TRBV6-1
CASRGVYEQYF
>-|TRBJ1-4|TRBV5-1
CATSKGGIDEKLFF
>TRBD2|TRBJ2-5|TRBV5-1
CASSLNSGGALETQYF
>-|TRBJ1-1|TRBV30
CAWDGLNTEAFF
>TRBD2|TRBJ2-4|TRBV4-3
CASSHGTSGGALPSAKNIQYF
>TRBD1|TRBJ2-2|TRBV11-2
CASRTGQGRTGELFF
>-|TRBJ2-3|TRBV24-1
CATSDLGRGSTDTQYF
>TRBD1|TRBJ2-2|TRBV12-3/TRBV12-4
CASSFQGAIGELFF
>TRBD2|TRBJ2-5|TRBV12-3/TRBV12-4
CASSRGGSGGETQYF
>-|TRBJ2-7|TRBV5-5
CASSSYEYEQYF
>-|TRBJ2-7|TRBV25-1
CASSESTRGGYEQYF
>-|TRBJ1-5|TRBV2
CASSEGVPNQPQHF
>-|TRBJ2-3|TRBV28
CASSIDSVDTQYF
>TRBD1|TRBJ2-3|TRBV7-2
CASSPVVGTVSTDTQYF
>-|TRBJ2-3|TRBV9
CASSASRLGAFTDTQYF
>-|TRBJ2-6|TRBV20-1
CSARGDLSGANVLTF
>-|TRBJ1-2|TRBV6-2/TRBV6-3
CASSGQSLGYGYTF
>-|TRBJ1-1|TRBV20-1
CSATPLTAGTEAFF
>-|TRBJ1-4|TRBV2
CASSGRRGEKLFF
>-|TRBJ2-5|TRBV6-2/TRBV6-3
CASREGWYQETQYF
>-|TRBJ2-2|TRBV5-4
CASSLAGPLLGELFF
>TRBD1|TRBJ1-1|TRBV15
CATSRQGDTEAFF
>TRBD1|TRBJ1-5|TRBV5-6
CASSARGRIEPQHF
>TRBD1|TRBJ1-2|TRBV28
CASSAATQTGINYGYTF
>-|TRBJ1-1|TRBV3-1
CASSQARTGKAFF
>-|TRBJ1-2|TRBV12-3/TRBV12-4
CASSLAQNTGINYGYTF
>-|TRBJ2-1|TRBV18
CASSPSGAGTYNEQFF
>-|TRBJ2-3|TRBV5-1
CASSLAVGTDTQYF
>-|TRBJ1-1|TRBV7-9
CASSRGAGAEAFF
>-|TRBJ1-2|TRBV27
CASSLSPSRDYGYTF
>-|TRBJ2-5|TRBV5-1
CASSGGQGNQETQYF
>TRBD1|TRBJ1-3|TRBV6-1
CASRFRPGQGISGNTIYF
>TRBD1|TRBJ1-1|TRBV20-1
CSADRGRSTEAFF